This section outlines one T cell receptor beta chain sequence together with its context. Its antigen is not known. Via MiXCR, TCRdb re-called the 5' RACE reads, giving one row per CDR3 protein. The sample lists around 790 distinct CDR3 sequences; 35% to 50% were seen once. The record originates from a study of spatial heterogeneity in lung cancer. General observations from the study: Ubiquitous and regional expanded TCR counts correlated with ubiquitous and regional nonsynonymous mutations, respectively. Alpha chains reached an estimated coverage of approximately 7.4% of tumor T cells, and beta chains approximately 14%. Within tumors, counts of expanded alpha and beta TCRs tracked tumor mutation counts.

Germline CDR1 and CDR2: MNHNS and SASEGT. V shed 2 bases, J shed 4 bases, and the junction held 0 bases outside the gene matches. The length of the CDR3 is 15 residues. Time point of the sample: sample taken at primary tumor resection. A total of around 76 untreated early-stage non-small cell lung cancer patients served as donors. Unsorted samples of tumor, nontumor lung or frozen PBMC had their whole RNA sequenced. The receptor's source is a male donor with early-stage non-small cell lung cancer. This material consisted of lung tumor tissue, taken at surgery. J is TRBJ2-3 and V is TRBV6-1; 13 positions match TRBD2. This chain's CDR3 is CASSETSGGADTQYF. CDR3 nucleotide sequence: TGTGCCAGCAGTGAAACTAGCGGGGGGGCAGATACGCAGTATTTT.